This is a list of T cell receptor beta chains from one sample in a study of CD4 T cells in relation to SARS-CoV-2 and coronaviruses. Antigens of these TCRs are unknown. Assay: immunoSEQ multiplex PCR; the TCRdb copy retains only in-frame clones and omits some. This sample has around 20,000 clones, with under 70% found just once. The source material was CD4+ T cells from PBMCs, cultured in vitro. These receptor sequences come from a human donor in good health. The CDR3 runs from the conserved cysteine through the conserved F or W. The D gene is left open where the match is weak. Where a row states a size, it is once, few, many or the class of an expanded clone; other rows omit it.

clone size,D gene,J gene,V gene,CDR3 protein,CDR3 DNA
few,TRBD2,TRBJ2-3,TRBV7-9,CASSLGTSGSTDTQYF,TGTGCCAGCAGCTTAGGGACTAGCGGAAGCACAGATACGCAGTATTTT
-,TRBD1,TRBJ1-2,TRBV4-2,CASSQERQGLYGYTF,TGTGCCAGCAGCCAAGAGAGACAGGGCCTCTATGGCTACACCTTC
-,TRBD1,TRBJ1-2,TRBV27,CASRDPGGHHGYTF,TGTGCCAGCAGAGACCCAGGGGGCCACCATGGCTACACCTTC
few,-,TRBJ2-2,TRBV4-2,CASSPGPGDTGELFF,TGTGCCAGCAGCCCGGGGCCAGGGGACACCGGGGAGCTGTTTTTT
-,TRBD1,TRBJ2-2,TRBV4-1,CASSPPRQGAQPGELFF,TGCGCCAGCAGCCCACCCCGGCAGGGGGCGCAACCCGGGGAGCTGTTTTTT
-,TRBD1,TRBJ1-1,TRBV5-1,CASSPQGATNTEAFF,TGCGCCAGCAGCCCCCAGGGGGCTACGAACACTGAAGCTTTCTTT
few,-,TRBJ2-1,TRBV24-1,CATSGGRADNEQFF,TGTGCCACCAGTGGTGGACGGGCAGACAATGAGCAGTTCTTC
-,-,TRBJ1-1,TRBV4-3,CASSQGGLTEAFF,TGCGCCAGCAGCCAGGGGGGTTTGACTGAAGCTTTCTTT
-,-,TRBJ2-5,TRBV3-1/TRBV3-2,CASSQERGRLQETQYF,TGTGCCAGCAGCCAAGAAAGAGGACGGCTTCAAGAGACCCAGTACTTC
-,-,TRBJ1-2,TRBV6-1,CASSDRAYGYTF,TGTGCCAGCAGTGACAGGGCCTATGGCTACACCTTC
-,TRBD1,TRBJ1-4,TRBV7-9,CASRDRGSNEKLFF,TGTGCCAGCAGAGACAGGGGGAGTAATGAAAAACTGTTTTTT
once,TRBD2,TRBJ2-3,TRBV7-2,CASSPSGGGPDTQYF,TGTGCCAGCAGCCCTAGCGGGGGCGGACCAGATACGCAGTATTTT
-,TRBD1,TRBJ2-5,TRBV11-2,CASSLWDRGRETQYF,TGTGCCAGCAGCTTATGGGACAGGGGGCGAGAGACCCAGTACTTC
once,-,TRBJ1-5,TRBV28,CASARTIRAYSNQPQHF,TGTGCCAGCGCCAGGACCATTAGGGCATATAGCAATCAGCCCCAGCATTTT
-,-,TRBJ2-3,TRBV7-8,CASSSLEFRAAPDTQYF,TGTGCCAGCAGCTCCCTCGAGTTTCGGGCAGCGCCAGATACGCAGTATTTT
-,TRBD1,TRBJ1-1,TRBV12-5,CVSQGEDTEAFF,TGTGTATCTCAGGGGGAGGACACTGAAGCTTTCTTT
once,-,TRBJ1-1,TRBV5-5,CASSSRLGRAFF,TGTGCCAGCAGCTCCCGCCTCGGGCGGGCTTTCTTT
-,-,TRBJ1-3,TRBV7-9,CASSPQVHSGNTIYF,TGTGCCAGCAGTCCTCAGGTCCACTCTGGAAACACCATATATTTT
few,TRBD1,TRBJ2-5,TRBV7-3,CASSLTGTGETQYF,TGTGCCAGCAGCTTAACCGGGACAGGGGAGACCCAGTACTTC
-,-,TRBJ1-4,TRBV9,CASGSWGAPNEKLFF,TGTGCCAGCGGTTCCTGGGGGGCACCTAATGAAAAACTGTTTTTT
once,TRBD2,TRBJ2-1,TRBV5-1,CASSLPRLAIENEQFF,TGCGCCAGCAGCTTACCTCGACTAGCAATAGAAAATGAGCAGTTCTTC
-,-,TRBJ1-1,TRBV7-8,CASSLVSSGYGQFGTEAFF,TGTGCCAGCAGCTTAGTTTCGTCGGGCTATGGACAGTTTGGCACTGAAGCTTTCTTT
-,TRBD1,TRBJ1-1,TRBV10-2,CASSAKTGANTEAFF,TGCGCCAGCAGTGCAAAGACAGGGGCGAACACTGAAGCTTTCTTT
-,-,TRBJ2-7,TRBV6-1,CASSEDREVYEQYF,TGTGCCAGCAGTGAAGACAGGGAGGTCTACGAGCAGTACTTC
-,TRBD1,TRBJ2-7,TRBV9,CASSATGTGGFGEQYF,TGTGCCAGCAGCGCCACCGGGACAGGGGGTTTCGGGGAGCAGTACTTC
-,-,TRBJ1-2,TRBV29-1,CSVEGMGYTF,TGCAGCGTTGAAGGGATGGGCTACACCTTC
once,TRBD1,TRBJ2-4,TRBV12-3/TRBV12-4,CASRENRQGTQYF,TGTGCCAGCAGAGAAAACCGACAGGGGACTCAGTACTTC
few,TRBD1,TRBJ1-4,TRBV7-9,CASSLGDRFGEKLFF,TGTGCCAGCAGCTTGGGGGACAGGTTCGGTGAAAAACTGTTTTTT
-,TRBD2,TRBJ2-4,TRBV5-8,CASSLALVAGGRADIQYF,TGTGCCAGCAGCTTGGCCTTAGTAGCGGGAGGTAGGGCAGACATTCAGTACTTC
few,-,TRBJ2-7,TRBV23-1,CASSQSRVSSYEQYF,TGCGCCAGCAGTCAATCCAGAGTTTCCTCCTACGAGCAGTACTTC
-,TRBD1,TRBJ2-6,TRBV6-2/TRBV6-3,CASSDGQGSTGANVLTF,TGTGCCAGCAGTGATGGACAGGGTAGCACTGGGGCCAACGTCCTGACTTTC
-,-,TRBJ2-4,TRBV7-2,CASSHGRDRRNIQYF,TGTGCCAGCAGCCACGGACGGGATAGGAGAAACATTCAGTACTTC
few,-,TRBJ1-4,TRBV7-2,CASSSQGRPNEKLFF,TGTGCCAGCAGCTCCCAGGGTCGGCCGAATGAAAAACTGTTTTTT
-,TRBD1,TRBJ1-1,TRBV4-2,CASSQGGGTGNTEAFF,TGTGCCAGCAGCCAAGGCGGCGGGACAGGGAACACTGAAGCTTTCTTT
-,TRBD2,TRBJ2-3,TRBV6-2/TRBV6-3,CASSYAGGPSNTDTQYF,TGTGCCAGCAGTTACGCGGGGGGGCCGAGTAATACAGATACGCAGTATTTT
-,-,TRBJ1-4,TRBV9,CASSAQDPPGANEKLFF,TGTGCCAGCAGCGCGCAGGACCCCCCGGGCGCTAATGAAAAACTGTTTTTT
-,-,TRBJ1-1,TRBV4-2,CASSQGQGRGEAFF,TGTGCCAGCAGCCAAGGTCAGGGTCGGGGTGAAGCTTTCTTT
-,-,TRBJ2-1,TRBV19,CASSIQELSYNEQFF,TGTGCCAGTAGTATCCAGGAGCTCTCCTACAATGAGCAGTTCTTC
-,-,TRBJ1-5,TRBV7-2,CASSPGTARNQPQHF,TGTGCCAGCAGCCCCGGGACGGCCAGAAATCAGCCCCAGCATTTT
-,-,TRBJ1-2,TRBV28,CASSLGDGYTF,TGTGCCAGCAGTTTGGGGGATGGCTACACCTTC
-,TRBD1,TRBJ1-1,TRBV18,CASSRNRGLDLMNTEAFF,TGTGCCAGCTCGCGAAACAGGGGGCTAGATCTCATGAACACTGAAGCTTTCTTT
-,TRBD1,TRBJ2-7,TRBV7-8,CASSRQGYEQYF,TGTGCCAGCAGCCGACAGGGTTACGAGCAGTACTTC
-,-,TRBJ1-5,TRBV15,CATSRDPGDGNQPQHF,TGTGCCACCAGCCGAGACCCAGGGGACGGCAATCAGCCCCAGCATTTT
-,TRBD2,TRBJ2-1,TRBV6-4,CASSDLPGLAEPKYNEQFF,TGTGCCAGCAGTGACTTACCGGGACTAGCGGAGCCAAAGTACAATGAGCAGTTCTTC
few,TRBD1,TRBJ1-2,TRBV9,CASSVAGTGHGYTF,TGTGCCAGCAGCGTAGCCGGGACAGGGCATGGCTACACCTTC
few,-,TRBJ1-1,TRBV12-3/TRBV12-4,CASSFGEPDEAFF,TGTGCCAGCAGTTTTGGTGAGCCAGACGAAGCTTTCTTT
-,TRBD1,TRBJ1-6,TRBV2,CASSTGVNSPLHF,TGTGCCAGTTCGACAGGGGTAAATTCACCCCTCCACTTT
-,-,TRBJ2-5,TRBV4-3,CASSQDRSRQETQYF,TGCGCCAGCAGCCAAGACAGAAGCAGGCAAGAGACCCAGTACTTC
-,-,TRBJ2-7,TRBV7-6,CASSFGRKDEQYF,TGTGCCAGCAGCTTTGGACGGAAGGACGAGCAGTACTTC
once,-,TRBJ1-1,TRBV6-5,CASRDLGPSGGAFF,TGTGCCAGCAGAGACCTGGGACCCTCCGGGGGAGCTTTCTTT
-,TRBD1,TRBJ2-3,TRBV6-2/TRBV6-3,CASSFHLGSGGDKVYTQYF,TGTGCCAGCAGTTTCCATCTTGGTTCAGGGGGAGATAAGGTTTATACGCAGTATTTT
-,TRBD2,TRBJ2-7,TRBV7-2,CASSLSRGGGYEQYF,TGTGCCAGCAGCTTATCCCGTGGCGGGGGGTACGAGCAGTACTTC
-,TRBD1,TRBJ2-4,TRBV5-1,CASSLDTTGFLAKNIQYF,TGCGCCAGCAGCTTGGATACGACAGGGTTTTTAGCCAAAAACATTCAGTACTTC
few,-,TRBJ1-3,TRBV7-4,CASNVGNTIYF,TGTGCCAGCAATGTTGGAAACACCATATATTTT
-,TRBD2,TRBJ2-2,TRBV19,CASSGTSGRELFF,TGTGCCAGTAGTGGAACTAGCGGGAGGGAGCTGTTTTTT
-,-,TRBJ1-2,TRBV6-5,CASRPGGSRGYTF,TGTGCCAGCAGACCCGGGGGATCGCGGGGCTACACCTTC
-,-,TRBJ2-1,TRBV4-3,CASSLTRVGDTEQFF,TGCGCCAGCAGCCTCACAAGAGTGGGAGACACTGAGCAGTTCTTC
-,-,TRBJ2-5,TRBV5-4,CASSSIVAETQYF,TGTGCCAGCAGCTCGATAGTTGCAGAGACCCAGTACTTC
-,-,TRBJ1-6,TRBV19,CASRLGQDGGSPLHF,TGTGCCAGTAGACTTGGTCAGGACGGCGGTTCACCCCTCCACTTT